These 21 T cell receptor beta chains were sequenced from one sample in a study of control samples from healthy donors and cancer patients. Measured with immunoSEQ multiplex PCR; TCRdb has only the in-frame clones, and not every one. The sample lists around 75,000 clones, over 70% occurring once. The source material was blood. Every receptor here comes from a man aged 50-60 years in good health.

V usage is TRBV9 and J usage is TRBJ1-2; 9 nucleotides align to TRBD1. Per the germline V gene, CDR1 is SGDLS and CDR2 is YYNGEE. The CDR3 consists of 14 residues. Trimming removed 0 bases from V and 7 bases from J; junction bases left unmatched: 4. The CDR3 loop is CASSVGDRVSGYTF. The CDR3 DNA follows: TGTGCCAGCAGCGTAGGGGACAGGGTGAGTGGCTACACCTTC.

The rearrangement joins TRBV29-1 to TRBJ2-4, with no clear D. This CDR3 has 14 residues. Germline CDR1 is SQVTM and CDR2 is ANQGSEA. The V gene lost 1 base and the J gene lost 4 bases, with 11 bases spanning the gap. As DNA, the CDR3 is TGCAGCGTTGAAGTTATGGACGGGAAAAACATTCAGTACTTC. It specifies CSVEVMDGKNIQYF.

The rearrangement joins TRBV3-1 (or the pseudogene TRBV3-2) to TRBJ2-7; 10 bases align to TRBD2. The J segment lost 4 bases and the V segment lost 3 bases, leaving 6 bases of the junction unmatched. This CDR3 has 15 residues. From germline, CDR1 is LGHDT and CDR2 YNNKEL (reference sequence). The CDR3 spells CASSHPSGSVYEQYF. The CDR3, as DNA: TGTGCCAGCAGCCACCCTAGCGGGAGTGTGTACGAGCAGTACTTC.

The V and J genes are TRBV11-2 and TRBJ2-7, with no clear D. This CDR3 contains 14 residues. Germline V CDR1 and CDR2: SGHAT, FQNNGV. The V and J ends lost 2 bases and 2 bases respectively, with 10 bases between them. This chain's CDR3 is CASSLWASPYEQYF. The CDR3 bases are TGTGCCAGCAGCTTATGGGCTTCACCCTACGAGCAGTACTTC.

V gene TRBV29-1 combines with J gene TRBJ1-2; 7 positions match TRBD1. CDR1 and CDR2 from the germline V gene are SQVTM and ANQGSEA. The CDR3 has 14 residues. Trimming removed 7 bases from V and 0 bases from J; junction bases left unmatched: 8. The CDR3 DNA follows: TGCAGCGCCCCCAGGACAGGCGCTAACTATGGCTACACCTTC. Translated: CSAPRTGANYGYTF.

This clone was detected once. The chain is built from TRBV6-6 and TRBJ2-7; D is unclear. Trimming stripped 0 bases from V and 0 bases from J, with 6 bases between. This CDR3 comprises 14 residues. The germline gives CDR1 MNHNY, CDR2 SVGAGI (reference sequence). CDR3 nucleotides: TGTGCCAGCAGTTACTCGCAGAGCTCCTACGAGCAGTACTTC. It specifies CASSYSQSSYEQYF.

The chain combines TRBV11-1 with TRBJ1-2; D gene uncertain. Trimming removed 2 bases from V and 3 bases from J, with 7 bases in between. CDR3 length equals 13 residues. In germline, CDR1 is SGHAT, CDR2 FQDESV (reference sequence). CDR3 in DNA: TGTGCCAGCAGCTTAAGTACGGACTATGGCTACACCTTC. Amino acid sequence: CASSLSTDYGYTF.

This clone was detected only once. The CDR3 protein is CASSLVTGRDGYTF. The CDR3 bases are TGCGCCAGCAGCCTAGTGACAGGGCGTGATGGCTACACCTTC. The V and J genes are TRBV5-1 and TRBJ1-2; 7 bases line up with TRBD1. CDR1 SGHRS and CDR2 YFSETQ come from the germline V gene. The CDR3 runs to 14 residues. V lost 4 bases, J lost 6 bases, and 9 bases stayed unmatched.

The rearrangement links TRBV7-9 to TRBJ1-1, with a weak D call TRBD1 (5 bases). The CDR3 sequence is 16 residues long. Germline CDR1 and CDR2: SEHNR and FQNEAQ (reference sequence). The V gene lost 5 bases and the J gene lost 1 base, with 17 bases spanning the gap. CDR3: CASSTPGRVGNTEAFF. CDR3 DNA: TGTGCCAGCAGCACCCCTGGCAGGGTCGGGAACACTGAAGCTTTCTTT. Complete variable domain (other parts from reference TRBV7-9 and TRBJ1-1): DTGVSQNPRHKITKRGQNVTFRCDPISEHNRLYWYRQTLGQGPEFLTYFQNEAQLEKSRLLSDRFSAERPKGSFSTLEIQRTEQGDSAMYLCASSTPGRVGNTEAFFGQGTRLTVV.

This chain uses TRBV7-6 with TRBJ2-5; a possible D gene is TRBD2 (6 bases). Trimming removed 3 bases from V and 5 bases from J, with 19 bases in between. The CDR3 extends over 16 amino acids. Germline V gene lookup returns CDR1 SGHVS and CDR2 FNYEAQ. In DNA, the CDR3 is TGTGCCAGCAGCTTGGGTTTGTCGGGGAGCGGGGAGACCCAGTACTTC. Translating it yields CASSLGLSGSGETQYF.

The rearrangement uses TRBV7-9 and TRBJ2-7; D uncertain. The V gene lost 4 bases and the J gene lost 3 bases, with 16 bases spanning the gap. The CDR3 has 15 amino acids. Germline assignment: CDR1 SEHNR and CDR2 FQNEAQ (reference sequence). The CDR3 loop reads CASSSRDIGNYEQYF. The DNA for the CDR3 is TGTGCCAGCAGCTCCAGAGACATAGGAAACTACGAGCAGTACTTC.

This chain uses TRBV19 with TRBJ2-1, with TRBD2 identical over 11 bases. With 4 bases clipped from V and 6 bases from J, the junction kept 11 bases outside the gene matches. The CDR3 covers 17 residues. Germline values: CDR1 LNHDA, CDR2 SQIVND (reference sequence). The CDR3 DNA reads TGTGCCAGTAGTAGGGGTAGCGGGAGGGCGACCCTCAATGAGCAGTTCTTC. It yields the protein CASSRGSGRATLNEQFF.

This CDR3 is CASSPGQKETQYF. In nucleotides, the CDR3 is TGTGCCAGCAGCCCCGGACAGAAAGAGACCCAGTACTTC. This chain joins TRBV6-5 and TRBJ2-5, with TRBD1 as a possible D gene (6 bases). Germline assignment: CDR1 MNHEY and CDR2 SVGAGI. Deletions cut 6 bases from V and 3 bases from J, with 11 bases between. The CDR3 has 13 residues.

CDR3 loop: CAISAYLAGHSYEQYF. Written as DNA, the CDR3 is TGTGCCATCAGTGCCTATCTAGCGGGGCACTCCTACGAGCAGTACTTC. The rearrangement joins TRBV10-3 to TRBJ2-7; 9 bases align to TRBD2. The CDR3 has 16 residues. V trimming: 4 bases; J trimming: 0 bases; junction bases outside the gene matches: 7. Germline assignment: CDR1 ENHRY and CDR2 SYGVKD.

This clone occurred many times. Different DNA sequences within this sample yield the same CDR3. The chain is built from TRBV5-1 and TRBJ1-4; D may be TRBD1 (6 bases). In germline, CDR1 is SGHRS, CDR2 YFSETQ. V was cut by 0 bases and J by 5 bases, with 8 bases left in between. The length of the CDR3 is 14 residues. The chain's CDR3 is CASSLAQGNEKLFF. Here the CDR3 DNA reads TGCGCCAGCAGCTTGGCACAGGGAAATGAAAAACTGTTTTTT.

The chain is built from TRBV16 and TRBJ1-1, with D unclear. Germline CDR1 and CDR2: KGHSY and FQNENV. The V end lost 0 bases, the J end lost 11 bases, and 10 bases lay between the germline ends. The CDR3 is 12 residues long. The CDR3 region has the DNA TGTGCCAGCAGCCAATCAGGGATGGAGGCTTTCTTT. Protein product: CASSQSGMEAFF.

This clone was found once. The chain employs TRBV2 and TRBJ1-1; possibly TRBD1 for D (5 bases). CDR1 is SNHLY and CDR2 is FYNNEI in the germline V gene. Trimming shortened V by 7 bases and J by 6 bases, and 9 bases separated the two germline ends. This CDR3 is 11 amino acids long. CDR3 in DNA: TGTGCCAGCAAAGCGGGGCCTGAAGCTTTCTTT. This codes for CASKAGPEAFF.

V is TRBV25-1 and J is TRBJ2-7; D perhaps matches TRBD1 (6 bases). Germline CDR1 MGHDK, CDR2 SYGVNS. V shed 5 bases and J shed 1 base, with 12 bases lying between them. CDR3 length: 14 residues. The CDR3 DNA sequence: TGTGCCAGCAGTCGGACAGTGGAATCCTACGAGCAGTACTTC. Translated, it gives CASSRTVESYEQYF.

The CDR3 DNA follows: TGTGCCAGCAACCTCGTGGATTCCTCCTACGAGCAGTACTTC. This translates into CASNLVDSSYEQYF. V is TRBV11-2 and J is TRBJ2-7; D not resolved. V lost 7 bases, J lost 0 bases, and 13 bases lay in between. Germline lookup yields CDR1 SGHAT and CDR2 FQNNGV. CDR3 size: 14 residues.

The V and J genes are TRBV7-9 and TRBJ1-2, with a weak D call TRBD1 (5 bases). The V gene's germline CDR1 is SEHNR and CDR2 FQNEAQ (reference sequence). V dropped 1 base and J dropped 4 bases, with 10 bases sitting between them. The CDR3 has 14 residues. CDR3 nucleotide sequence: TGTGCCAGCAGCTTAGAACAGGTCGTCTATGGCTACACCTTC. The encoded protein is CASSLEQVVYGYTF.

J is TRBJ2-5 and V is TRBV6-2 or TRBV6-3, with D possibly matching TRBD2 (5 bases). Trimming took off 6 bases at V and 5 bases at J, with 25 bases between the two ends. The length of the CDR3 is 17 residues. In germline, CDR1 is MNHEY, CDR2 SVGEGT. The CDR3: CASSSTSKVESSETQYF. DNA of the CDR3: TGTGCCAGCAGCTCAACTAGTAAGGTCGAGAGTTCGGAGACCCAGTACTTC.